Below are 32 T cell receptor beta chains sequenced from a single sample in a study of memory CD4+ T cells and cytomegalovirus serostatus. Sequencing used immunoSEQ multiplex PCR; TCRdb keeps in-frame clones, though not all of them. Of 50,000 or so clones listed, 82% are singletons. Single viable CD3+CD4+CD8-CD45RO+ cells were sorted as the memory CD4+ T cells. Sequencing was performed on memory CD4+ T cells from blood. The receptor source for this set is an adult in good health and CMV-seronegative.

In the case of this clone: The sample holds other DNA sequences that translate to the same CDR3. This chain joins TRBV30 and TRBJ1-2; D gene ambiguous. V dropped 8 bases and J dropped 0 bases, with 7 bases sitting between them. There are 11 residues in the CDR3. CDR1 is GTSNPN and CDR2 is SVGIG in the germline V gene (reference sequence). The CDR3 is CAGSANYGYTF. CDR3 in DNA: TGTGCCGGTTCAGCTAACTATGGCTACACCTTC.

This chain links TRBV7-9 with TRBJ2-7; no definite D call. V was shortened by 1 base and J by 2 bases, with 6 bases between the two germline ends. Germline values: CDR1 SEHNR, CDR2 FQNEAQ (reference sequence). The CDR3 has 13 residues. The CDR3 is CASSLDGTYEQYF. Here the CDR3 DNA reads TGTGCCAGCAGCTTAGATGGGACCTACGAGCAGTACTTC.

The rearrangement uses TRBV18 and TRBJ1-1; D unclear. Germline V gene sequence: CDR1 KGHSH, CDR2 LQKENI. The CDR3 contains 13 residues. Trimming removed 6 bases at V and 3 bases at J, with 11 bases between. The CDR3 loop reads CASSREAHTEAFF. The CDR3 bases are TGTGCCAGCTCTCGAGAGGCACACACTGAAGCTTTCTTT.

The chain has TRBV27 and TRBJ1-1; D call uncertain. The CDR3 is 13 residues long. Between the trimmed V and J ends, which lost 5 bases and 4 bases, there was a span of 11 bases. CDR1 and CDR2 from the germline V gene are MNHEY and SMNVEV (reference sequence). CDR3 residues: CASSPGVGTEAFF. CDR3 DNA: TGTGCCAGCAGTCCTGGGGTGGGCACTGAAGCTTTCTTT.

As DNA, the CDR3 is TGTGCCAGCAGCTTTTCCTTCGAGCCCGAGCAGTACTTC. Translating it yields CASSFSFEPEQYF. This chain uses TRBV5-4 with TRBJ2-7, with D unresolved. CDR1 and CDR2 from the germline V gene are SGHNT and YYREEE (reference sequence). Trimming removed 2 bases from V and 6 bases from J, with 12 bases in between. The CDR3 is 13 amino acids.

The rearrangement joins TRBV7-2 to TRBJ2-5; D tentatively reads TRBD1 or TRBD2 (6 bases each). The CDR3 is 13 residues long. With 5 bases removed from V and 4 bases from J, the gap between germline ends came to 11 bases. Germline assignment: CDR1 SGHTA and CDR2 FQGNSA. The CDR3 is CASSRGTLETQYF. The CDR3 DNA reads TGTGCCAGCAGCCGCGGGACATTAGAGACCCAGTACTTC.

The chain joins TRBV5-4 to TRBJ1-2; D gene ambiguous. Germline loops: CDR1 SGHNT, CDR2 YYREEE (reference sequence). Trimming cost V 2 bases and J 8 bases, with 13 bases left between them. There are 13 residues in the CDR3. CDR3 region: CASSLWQAGGYTF. The CDR3 DNA reads as TGTGCCAGCAGCTTATGGCAGGCTGGCGGCTACACCTTC.

The chain employs TRBV6-1 and TRBJ2-2; 8 bases fit TRBD1. V lost 6 bases to trimming and J lost 1 base; unmatched junction nucleotides: 1. Germline lookup yields CDR1 MNHNS and CDR2 SASEGT. The CDR3 spans 14 residues. The CDR3 DNA reads TGTGCCAGCAGGGGGACAGGGAACACCGGGGAGCTGTTTTTT. Its protein is CASRGTGNTGELFF.

The gene calls are TRBV7-3 and TRBJ1-1; unclear D gene. With 1 base removed from V and 3 bases from J, the gap between germline ends came to 9 bases. The CDR3 is made up of 14 amino acids. The germline V gene encodes CDR1 SGHTA and CDR2 FQGTGA. The CDR3 loop is CASSLMRTDTEAFF. The CDR3 region has the DNA TGTGCCAGCAGCTTAATGAGGACCGACACTGAAGCTTTCTTT.

This clone was detected only a few times. V gene TRBV11-1 combines with J gene TRBJ2-5; 15 nucleotides line up with TRBD2. Germline CDR1 and CDR2: SGHAT and FQDESV (reference sequence). Trimming cost V 5 bases and J 6 bases; bases outside gene matches: 10. This CDR3 spans 17 amino acids. CDR3 nucleotide sequence: TGTGCCAGCAGCACGGGACTAGCGGGGGGCTTACCACAGACCCAGTACTTC. Translated, it gives CASSTGLAGGLPQTQYF.

This chain uses TRBV18 with TRBJ1-6; possibly TRBD1 for D (6 bases). The CDR3 is 14 residues long. Germline-derived CDR1 and CDR2 are KGHSH and LQKENI. Trimming took 5 bases from V and 10 from J, leaving 15 bases between them. The CDR3 loop reads CASSADSSVSPLHF. The CDR3 coding sequence is TGTGCCAGCTCAGCGGACAGCTCCGTATCACCCCTCCACTTT.

This sequence joins TRBV6-6 and TRBJ2-3; tentatively, D is TRBD2 (5 bases). This CDR3 is built from 15 residues. The germline V gene has CDR1 MNHNY and CDR2 SVGAGI (reference sequence). The ends were cut back, 6 bases at V and 2 bases at J, with 15 bases in the middle. CDR3 residues: CASRKEGLSTDTQYF. CDR3 coding DNA: TGTGCCAGCAGGAAGGAAGGACTCTCCACAGATACGCAGTATTTT.

J is TRBJ2-3 and V is TRBV6-1; possibly TRBD1 for D (6 bases). From germline, CDR1 is MNHNS and CDR2 SASEGT. Trimming removed 6 bases at V and 3 bases at J, with 13 bases between. The CDR3 is 14 residues long. The CDR3, as DNA: TGTGCCAGCAGGCAGGGGTTGTTGACAGATACGCAGTATTTT. Translation gives CASRQGLLTDTQYF.

The J gene is TRBJ2-7, the V gene TRBV21-1; the table's D call, TRBD2, was not checked against the DNA. TRBV21-1 is classified as a pseudogene. The CDR3 runs to 19 residues. The CDR3 DNA reads as TGTGCCAGCAGCAAAACCCGTAGCGGGGGTACCTCCCGCTCCTACGAGCAGTACTTC. Residues: CASSKTRSGGTSRSYEQYF.

The chain employs TRBV11-1 and TRBJ1-1, with TRBD1 as a possible D gene (5 bases). The V end was cut by 1 base, the J end by 3 bases, with 6 bases between. The germline V gene encodes CDR1 SGHAT and CDR2 FQDESV (reference sequence). This CDR3 region has 13 residues. The CDR3 spells CASSLGGDTEAFF. DNA of the CDR3: TGTGCCAGCAGCTTAGGAGGGGACACTGAAGCTTTCTTT. The entire variable domain, with the rest obtained from reference TRBV11-1 and TRBJ1-1, is as follows: EAEVAQSPRYKITEKSQAVAFWCDPISGHATLYWYRQILGQGPELLVQFQDESVVDDSQLPKDRFSAERLKGVDSTLKIQPAELGDSAMYLCASSLGGDTEAFFGQGTRLTVV.

The chain couples TRBV27 to TRBJ1-1; tentatively, D is TRBD1 (5 bases). The CDR3 contains 15 residues. Trimming took 5 bases from V and 6 from J, leaving 19 bases between them. Germline lookup yields CDR1 MNHEY and CDR2 SMNVEV (reference sequence). CDR3 in DNA: TGTGCCAGCAGTGCGTCTCGTATGGTGGGGGCTGAAGCTTTCTTT. Protein: CASSASRMVGAEAFF.

This rearrangement joins TRBV18 to TRBJ1-1; D gene unclear. Looked up from germline, CDR1 is KGHSH and CDR2 is LQKENI. The CDR3 is 13 amino acids. V gave up 8 bases and J gave up 6 bases, with 16 bases separating them. The CDR3: CASQDTSEAEAFF. The CDR3 DNA reads TGTGCCAGCCAAGACACCTCTGAGGCTGAAGCTTTCTTT.

The chain is built from TRBV5-6 and TRBJ1-1; D call uncertain. The CDR3 spans 12 residues. Germline-derived CDR1 and CDR2 are SGHDT and YYEEEE. Deletions cut 3 bases from V and 6 bases from J, with 9 bases between. In nucleotides, the CDR3 is TGTGCCAGCAGCTACTCGACGTCTGAAGCTTTCTTT. As protein: CASSYSTSEAFF.

This chain uses TRBV29-1 with TRBJ2-1; D might be TRBD1 (5 bases). CDR3 length equals 11 residues. Germline lookup yields CDR1 SQVTM and CDR2 ANQGSEA. Trimming removed 3 bases at V and 6 bases at J, with 6 bases between. CDR3 sequence (DNA): TGCAGCGTTGACAGGGCCAATGAGCAGTTCTTC. It yields the protein CSVDRANEQFF.

The V call is TRBV30, the J call TRBJ2-6, with D perhaps TRBD1 (6 bases). The CDR3 consists of 14 residues. Germline V gene lookup returns CDR1 GTSNPN and CDR2 SVGIG (reference sequence). V shed 7 bases and J shed 4 bases, with 14 bases lying between them. The CDR3 loop is CASNRVWGANVLTF. The CDR3, as DNA: TGTGCCTCGAACAGGGTGTGGGGGGCCAACGTCCTGACTTTC.

The V call is TRBV7-2, the J call TRBJ2-1, with TRBD2 matching over 10 bases. This CDR3 contains 15 residues. Germline-derived CDR1 and CDR2 are SGHTA and FQGNSA. V gave up 2 bases and J gave up 9 bases; unmatched junction bases: 7. CDR3 sequence (DNA): TGTGCCAGCAGCTTACAAGCTAGCGGGGGTTTTGAGCAGTTCTTC. It is translated as CASSLQASGGFEQFF.

CDR3 in DNA: TGTGCCAGCAGCCCTGGAAGACAGAACACCGGGGAGCTGTTTTTT. The encoded protein is CASSPGRQNTGELFF. This sequence joins TRBV5-4 and TRBJ2-2; no definite D call. Germline CDR1 is SGHNT and CDR2 is YYREEE (reference sequence). V dropped 4 bases and J dropped 1 base, with 11 bases sitting between them. The CDR3 sequence is 15 residues long.

The chain uses TRBV10-3 and TRBJ2-2; the D gene is possibly TRBD2 (6 bases). Between the trimmed V and J ends, which lost 10 bases and 4 bases, there was a span of 7 bases. Germline CDR1 ENHRY, CDR2 SYGVKD. CDR3 length: 11 amino acids. The CDR3 DNA is TGTGCCACCGGGGGCACCGGGGAGCTGTTTTTT. It yields the protein CATGGTGELFF.

The chain is built from TRBV28 and TRBJ2-2; D gene ambiguous. The CDR3 is 12 residues long. The V and J ends lost 3 bases and 4 bases respectively, with 3 bases between them. Germline V gives CDR1 MDHEN, CDR2 SYDVKM. CDR3 region: CASSLSTGELFF. DNA of the CDR3: TGTGCCAGCAGTTTGAGCACCGGGGAGCTGTTTTTT.

The chain couples TRBV5-1 to TRBJ2-4; 7 bases agree with TRBD1. The trim removed 4 bases at V and 2 bases at J, leaving 12 bases unmatched. The CDR3 runs to 17 residues. CDR1 SGHRS and CDR2 YFSETQ come from the germline V gene. The CDR3 DNA reads as TGCGCCAGCAGCAGCCGAGGGGGCGAAAGGACCAAAAACATTCAGTACTTC. Residues: CASSSRGGERTKNIQYF.

This chain links TRBV5-8 with TRBJ1-5; 10 bases fit TRBD1. Germline CDR1 is SGHTS and CDR2 is YDEGEE. After removal of 0 bases from V and 7 bases from J, the junction contained 7 bases not matched to a gene. This CDR3 has 16 amino acids. CDR3 region: CASSLELDRGGQPQHF. CDR3 nucleotide sequence: TGTGCCAGCAGCTTGGAGTTGGACAGGGGGGGGCAGCCCCAGCATTTT.

The V and J genes are TRBV6-6 and TRBJ1-2, with a weak D call TRBD1 (5 bases). V lost 4 bases to trimming and J lost 2 bases, with 11 bases between them. This CDR3 spans 14 amino acids. The germline V gene has CDR1 MNHNY and CDR2 SVGAGI (reference sequence). The CDR3 sequence: CASSLQGDNYGYTF. The CDR3 DNA reads as TGTGCCAGCAGTTTACAAGGGGACAACTATGGCTACACCTTC.

This clone is categorized as medium-sized. This rearrangement joins TRBV4-1 to TRBJ1-1, with D possibly being TRBD1 (6 bases). The germline gives CDR1 MGHRA, CDR2 YSYEKL. Trimming pared 4 bases from V and 4 bases from J, leaving 10 bases between. The CDR3 is 13 amino acids. The CDR3 spells CASSRGQTTEAFF. In nucleotides, the CDR3 is TGCGCCAGCAGCCGAGGACAGACCACTGAAGCTTTCTTT.

The rearrangement uses TRBV12-5 and TRBJ1-1; possible D gene TRBD1, 5 bases. The CDR3 covers 13 residues. V lost 8 bases, J lost 5 bases, and 15 bases lay in between. Looked up from germline, CDR1 is LGHNT and CDR2 is FRNRAP. The CDR3, as DNA: TGTGCTAGTAGGACGGGGGTCGAGACTGAAGCTTTCTTT. Its protein product is CASRTGVETEAFF.

This clone was counted between two and nine times. The chain has TRBV30 and TRBJ1-3, with no clear D. Looked up from germline, CDR1 is GTSNPN and CDR2 is SVGIG (reference sequence). V lost 0 bases, J lost 1 base, and 13 bases lay in between. The CDR3 runs to 16 residues. The CDR3 region has the DNA TGTGCCTGGAGTGTTGGCGGCTCTACATCTGGAAACACCATATATTTT. The encoded protein is CAWSVGGSTSGNTIYF.

This clone was observed a single time. The chain employs TRBV28 and TRBJ2-2; TRBD2 matches at 11 bases. J gave up 5 bases and V 3 bases, and 5 bases lay outside the gene matches. The germline gives CDR1 MDHEN, CDR2 SYDVKM. The CDR3 loop spans 16 amino acids. The CDR3 DNA is TGTGCCAGCAGTTTCGTGGCTAGCGGGGGGACCGGGGAGCTGTTTTTT. It encodes CASSFVASGGTGELFF.

V usage is TRBV5-6 and J usage is TRBJ1-2; D ambiguous. V was clipped by 4 bases and J by 5 bases, with 9 bases between them. This CDR3 region has 12 residues. Germline V gene lookup returns CDR1 SGHDT and CDR2 YYEEEE. The CDR3 DNA sequence: TGTGCCAGCAGCCCCGGACGATATGGCTACACCTTC. This codes for CASSPGRYGYTF.